What follows are 25 T cell receptor beta chains derived from one specimen sequenced in a study of T-cell reconstitution after alpha-beta-depleted transplantation in children. As it was prepared, the TCRbeta library received unique molecular identifiers. One entry per CDR3 protein results from TCRdb running MiXCR on the PCR reads. The sample lists about 590,000 distinct CDR3 sequences, about an eighth occurring once. Sequencing was performed on PBMCs, mostly from graft donor cells, taken 360 days after TCRalphabeta/CD19-depleted stem cell transplant. The receptor source for this set is a male patient between 10 and 17 years old who had a stem cell transplant for acute myeloid leukemia, so the T cells may come from the graft donor.

This clonotype appeared a few times. The chain employs TRBV29-1 and TRBJ2-7; TRBD1 aligns across 8 bases. The J segment lost 5 bases and the V segment lost 4 bases, leaving 4 bases of the junction unmatched. Germline CDR1 is SQVTM and CDR2 is ANQGSEA. This CDR3 has 12 residues. The CDR3 spells CSVVSRGHEQYF. CDR3 coding DNA: TGCAGCGTTGTAAGCAGGGGGCACGAGCAGTACTTC.

This clonotype has more than one count but fewer than ten. V and J are TRBV2 and TRBJ2-2, with TRBD1 matching over 11 bases. Per the germline V gene, CDR1 is SNHLY and CDR2 is FYNNEI. The CDR3 is 15 amino acids. The V and J ends lost 6 bases and 5 bases, in that order; junction bases with no gene match: 5. The CDR3 nucleotides read TGTGCCAGCAGGGCGGACAGGGGGCGTACCGGGGAGCTGTTTTTT. Residues: CASRADRGRTGELFF.

Only a few counts were recorded for this clonotype. The chain uses TRBV7-2 and TRBJ2-1; 13 bases line up with TRBD2. CDR1 and CDR2 (germline): SGHTA, FQGNSA. The CDR3 contains 16 residues. The V and J ends lost 5 bases and 14 bases, in that order; junction bases with no gene match: 15. CDR3 bases: TGTGCCAGCAGCCCCCGGACTAGCGGGAGAACGGGCTCGGAGTTCTTC. Translation: CASSPRTSGRTGSEFF.

This sequence joins TRBV6-1 and TRBJ1-5; 8 nucleotides match TRBD1. The germline gives CDR1 MNHNS, CDR2 SASEGT. After removal of 5 bases from V and 2 bases from J, the junction contained 8 bases not matched to a gene. The CDR3 has 16 residues. The CDR3 sequence is CASSQFQDRGNQPQHF. As DNA, the CDR3 is TGTGCCAGCAGTCAATTCCAGGACAGGGGCAATCAGCCCCAGCATTTT.

This clonotype was counted many times. V is TRBV28 and J is TRBJ2-1; perhaps TRBD2 as D (7 bases). Germline V gene lookup returns CDR1 MDHEN and CDR2 SYDVKM. This CDR3 is 15 amino acids long. V lost 8 bases to trimming and J lost 8 bases, with 22 bases between them. The CDR3: CASGRGTPFRDEQFF. CDR3 coding DNA: TGTGCCAGCGGGAGGGGGACTCCCTTCCGGGATGAGCAGTTCTTC.

This clonotype was counted ten times or more. The V and J genes are TRBV29-1 and TRBJ2-7; D unresolved. Per the germline V gene, CDR1 is SQVTM and CDR2 is ANQGSEA. V was cut by 3 bases and J by 0 bases, with 12 bases left in between. This CDR3 contains 14 residues. Here the CDR3 DNA reads TGCAGCGTTGACGGGCGATACCCCTCCTACGAGCAGTACTTC. This encodes CSVDGRYPSYEQYF.

Comment on this clonotype: Just one base apart from a much larger clone, this may be a read error. Lacking the conserved final phenylalanine or tryptophan, this CDR3 likely reflects a read error. V usage is TRBV18 and J usage is TRBJ1-2; D is unclear. This CDR3 comprises 13 residues. The V end was cut by 1 base, the J end by 2 bases, with 5 bases between. Germline assignment: CDR1 KGHSH and CDR2 LQKENI. CDR3 region: CASSPLDNYGYTY. The DNA of the CDR3 is TGTGCCAGCTCACCACTGGACAACTATGGCTACACCTAC.

This clonotype came up many times. For the CDR3, the DNA is TGTGCCAGCACCACCCGGACTAACAATGAGCAGTTCTTC. This sequence encodes CASTTRTNNEQFF. The V call is TRBV28, the J call TRBJ2-1; D is perhaps TRBD2 (6 bases). This CDR3 contains 13 residues. Per germline, CDR1 MDHEN and CDR2 SYDVKM. V gave up 7 bases and J gave up 5 bases, with 12 bases separating them. The entire variable domain, with the rest obtained from reference TRBV28 and TRBJ2-1, is as follows: DVKVTQSSRYLVKRTGEKVFLECVQDMDHENMFWYRQDPGLGLRLIYFSYDVKMKEKGDIPEGYSVSREKKERFSLILESASTNQTSMYLCASTTRTNNEQFFGPGTRLTVL.

The chain combines TRBV2 with TRBJ2-1; no firm D call. Trimming removed 1 base at V and 6 bases at J, with 4 bases between. Germline V gene lookup returns CDR1 SNHLY and CDR2 FYNNEI. The CDR3 runs 12 residues. The CDR3 DNA is TGTGCCAGCAGTGAAGTGGGCAATGAGCAGTTCTTC. Translation: CASSEVGNEQFF.

This clonotype has more than one count but fewer than ten. The chain carries TRBV9 and TRBJ2-1, with TRBD2 identical over 14 bases. In germline, CDR1 is SGDLS, CDR2 YYNGEE. J was trimmed by 10 bases and V by 0 bases; bases with no gene match: 9. The CDR3 consists of 17 residues. This CDR3 reads CASSVATGTSGSVEQFF. The CDR3 DNA is TGTGCCAGCAGCGTAGCTACCGGGACTAGCGGGAGCGTCGAGCAGTTCTTC.

V and J are TRBV29-1 and TRBJ2-1, with no clear D. CDR1 SQVTM and CDR2 ANQGSEA come from the germline V gene. V shed 4 bases and J shed 6 bases, with 10 bases lying between them. The CDR3 length is 12 residues. CDR3 DNA: TGCAGCGTTGTTGCCCTTCTCAATGAGCAGTTCTTC. Its protein is CSVVALLNEQFF.

In this sample, this clonotype turned up a few times. V and J are TRBV20-1 and TRBJ1-3; 8 nucleotides line up with TRBD1. The germline gives CDR1 DFQATT, CDR2 SNEGSKA (reference sequence). The CDR3 sequence is 18 residues long. Trimming took 0 bases from V and 0 from J; bases not matched to a gene: 10. The CDR3 region is CSARDPGQEFFSGNTIYF. CDR3 DNA: TGCAGTGCTAGAGACCCGGGACAGGAGTTCTTCTCTGGAAACACCATATATTTT.

There are a few counts of this clonotype. The chain links TRBV6-2 or TRBV6-3 to TRBJ2-3, with D possibly matching TRBD2 (6 bases). Per germline, CDR1 MNHEY and CDR2 SVGEGT. The V gene lost 6 bases and the J gene lost 9 bases, with 10 bases spanning the gap. The CDR3 length is 11 residues. In DNA, the CDR3 is TGTGCCAGCAGCTGGGCGGGGACGCAGTATTTT. Its protein product is CASSWAGTQYF.

This clonotype was seen many times. This chain joins TRBV15 and TRBJ2-7; 8 bases are shared with TRBD2. Trimming removed 0 bases from V and 5 bases from J; junction bases left unmatched: 6. The CDR3 runs to 15 residues. Germline CDR1 reads LNHNV; CDR2 reads YYDKDF (reference sequence). The CDR3 DNA follows: TGTGCCACCAGCAGAGATAGGGCAGCGGGAGACGAGCAGTACTTC. It codes for CATSRDRAAGDEQYF.

The chain is built from TRBV6-2 or TRBV6-3 and TRBJ1-5, with a possible D match to TRBD1 (6 bases). The V and J ends lost 0 bases and 4 bases respectively, with 13 bases between them. CDR1 and CDR2 from the germline V gene are MNHEY and SVGEGT. This CDR3 contains 16 residues. The CDR3 DNA reads TGTGCCAGCAGTTACTCGACGGGGGCCGGAAATCAGCCCCAGCATTTT. Encoded protein: CASSYSTGAGNQPQHF.

This clonotype showed up just a few times. The CDR3 reads CASSSYTQNIQYF. The CDR3, as DNA: TGTGCCAGCAGCTCATATACCCAAAACATTCAGTACTTC. The V and J genes are TRBV7-2 and TRBJ2-4; D ambiguous. Germline lookup yields CDR1 SGHTA and CDR2 FQGNSA. The V end lost 4 bases, the J end lost 5 bases, and 9 bases lay between the germline ends. This CDR3 spans 13 amino acids. Full variable domain (rest looked up from reference TRBV7-2 and TRBJ2-4): GAGVSQSPSNKVTEKGKDVELRCDPISGHTALYWYRQSLGQGLEFLIYFQGNSAPDKSGLPSDRFSAERTGGSVSTLTIQRTQQEDSAVYLCASSSYTQNIQYFGAGTRLSVL.

The rearrangement joins TRBV12-3 or TRBV12-4 to TRBJ2-3; D may be TRBD1 or TRBD2 (5 bases each). The CDR3 runs to 13 residues. Trimming took off 7 bases at V and 1 base at J, with 9 bases between the two ends. CDR3 in amino acids: CASIGTRTDTQYF. The CDR3 bases are TGTGCCAGCATCGGGACCCGCACAGATACGCAGTATTTT.

The genes are TRBV28 and TRBJ2-2; D remains ambiguous. Germline V gene lookup returns CDR1 MDHEN and CDR2 SYDVKM. The CDR3 runs 17 residues. V was shortened by 2 bases and J by 5 bases, with 18 bases between the two germline ends. CDR3 nucleotides: TGTGCCAGCAGTTTAGGGGTGGGAAGAGGTCGGACCGGGGAGCTGTTTTTT. Translation: CASSLGVGRGRTGELFF.

In this sample, this clonotype turned up many times. CDR3 region: CSARDRGVRSEQYF. The CDR3 bases are TGCAGTGCTAGAGATCGGGGAGTTCGTAGCGAGCAGTACTTC. The V and J genes are TRBV20-1 and TRBJ2-7; a weak D match, TRBD2 (5 bases). Trimming cost V 0 bases and J 6 bases, with 15 bases left between them. This CDR3 has 14 amino acids. Germline values: CDR1 DFQATT, CDR2 SNEGSKA (reference sequence).

This clonotype has a handful of counts. V gene TRBV19 combines with J gene TRBJ1-1; no firm D call. Trimming took 4 bases from V and 3 from J, leaving 6 bases between them. CDR1 LNHDA and CDR2 SQIVND come from the germline V gene (reference sequence). The CDR3 totals 12 residues. This CDR3 is CASSKGYTEAFF. The CDR3 coding sequence is TGTGCCAGTAGTAAAGGTTACACTGAAGCTTTCTTT.

The sample holds many counts of this clonotype. V usage is TRBV6-2 or TRBV6-3 and J usage is TRBJ2-1, with 10 nucleotides matching TRBD2. Germline-derived CDR1 and CDR2 are MNHEY and SVGEGT. The CDR3 is 13 amino acids. V was clipped by 10 bases and J by 8 bases; unmatched bases: 8. CDR3 residues: CATNLAGDHEQFF. The CDR3 DNA reads as TGTGCCACCAATCTAGCGGGAGATCATGAGCAGTTCTTC.

The chain uses TRBV5-1 and TRBJ1-1; TRBD1 might be the D (6 bases). Trimming removed 4 bases at V and 4 bases at J, with 11 bases between. The CDR3 covers 13 residues. The V gene's germline CDR1 is SGHRS and CDR2 YFSETQ. The CDR3 region is CASSVQGITEAFF. The CDR3 DNA follows: TGCGCCAGCAGCGTGCAGGGGATCACTGAAGCTTTCTTT.

The chain recombines TRBV24-1 with TRBJ2-7, with 10 bases that match TRBD2. The junction had 5 bases not matched to a gene; V was cut back by 0 bases and J by 1 base. Germline CDR1 and CDR2: KGHDR and SFDVKD. The CDR3 is made up of 17 amino acids. In DNA form, the CDR3 reads TGTGCCACCAGTGATTTGGCCGGGACTAGCGATTCCTACGAGCAGTACTTC. Its translation: CATSDLAGTSDSYEQYF.

This clonotype was counted a few times. The chain couples TRBV4-3 to TRBJ2-5, with 12 bases matching TRBD1. V lost 4 bases and J lost 5; bases outside the gene matches: 8. CDR1 is LGHNA, CDR2 YSLEER, per germline. The CDR3 covers 16 residues. The DNA for the CDR3 is TGCGCCAGCAGCCGAGGGACAGGGGGCTTGGAGGAGACCCAGTACTTC. Its protein product is CASSRGTGGLEETQYF.

This clonotype came up a few times. The rearrangement joins TRBV12-3 or TRBV12-4 to TRBJ2-7, with a possible D match to TRBD1 (6 bases). CDR3 length equals 12 residues. V gave up 6 bases and J gave up 5 bases, with 11 bases separating them. CDR3 in amino acids: CASSYREHEQYF. The CDR3 DNA is TGTGCCAGCAGCTACAGGGAGCACGAGCAGTACTTC.